A single sample gave rise to the 28 T cell receptor beta chains below, sequenced in a study of CD8 T cells in Susac syndrome. With random hexamers, roughly 0.45 to 1 ug RNA was reverse transcribed. One entry per CDR3 protein, called by TCRdb with MiXCR from the immunoSEQ multiplex PCR reads. This sample has approximately 80,000 distinct CDR3 sequences, with 94% found just once. The sample was CD8+ T cells from PBMCs. These receptors came from a human donor with Susac syndrome.

The chain links TRBV27 to TRBJ1-4; D is ambiguous. CDR1 and CDR2 (germline): MNHEY, SMNVEV (reference sequence). V was pared by 6 bases and J by 6 bases, with 14 bases between. There are 14 residues in the CDR3. This CDR3 reads CASRSEESHEKLFF. In nucleotides, the CDR3 is TGTGCCAGCAGGTCGGAGGAATCGCATGAAAAACTGTTTTTT.

The V call is TRBV6-1, the J call TRBJ2-3; D not resolved. Germline assignment: CDR1 MNHNS and CDR2 SASEGT. The CDR3 contains 14 residues. Trimming pared 3 bases from V and 0 bases from J, leaving 7 bases between. The CDR3: CASSESRSTDTQYF. The CDR3 DNA follows: TGTGCCAGCAGTGAGTCGCGGAGCACAGATACGCAGTATTTT.

The rearrangement links TRBV27 to TRBJ2-5, with D unresolved. Between the trimmed V and J ends, which lost 0 bases and 3 bases, there was a span of 11 bases. Germline V gives CDR1 MNHEY, CDR2 SMNVEV (reference sequence). CDR3 length: 15 amino acids. DNA of the CDR3: TGTGCCAGCAGTTTATCCTTAAGGAGAGAAGAGACCCAGTACTTC. This codes for CASSLSLRREETQYF.

This clonotype appeared once. This rearrangement joins TRBV7-9 to TRBJ2-3; 9 bases agree with TRBD2. Germline V gene sequence: CDR1 SEHNR, CDR2 FQNEAQ (reference sequence). Unmatched junction bases numbered 7, after V lost 4 bases and J lost 2 bases. CDR3 length: 16 amino acids. CDR3 DNA sequence: TGTGCCAGCAGCTGGTCGGGGACTAGCCTCACAGATACGCAGTATTTT. It translates to CASSWSGTSLTDTQYF.

This CDR3 reads CASTYSPVNTEAFF. The CDR3 bases are TGTGCCAGTACTTATAGTCCAGTGAACACTGAAGCTTTCTTT. The J gene is TRBJ1-1, the V gene TRBV19; D not certain. The CDR3 consists of 14 residues. The V gene lost 7 bases and the J gene lost 0 bases, with 12 bases spanning the gap. Germline values: CDR1 LNHDA, CDR2 SQIVND (reference sequence).

CDR3 in DNA: TGTGCCACCAGCAGAGCCAACCAGCCAGAGACCCAGTACTTC. Encoded protein: CATSRANQPETQYF. This chain connects TRBV15 to TRBJ2-5, with unresolved D. The germline CDR1 and CDR2 sequences are LNHNV and YYDKDF (reference sequence). The CDR3 runs to 14 residues. V was clipped by 1 base and J by 4 bases, with 10 bases between them.

This chain uses TRBV27 with TRBJ2-1, with a tentative D call TRBD1 (5 bases). This CDR3 comprises 12 residues. In germline, CDR1 is MNHEY, CDR2 SMNVEV (reference sequence). With 5 bases removed from V and 9 bases from J, the gap between germline ends came to 11 bases. This CDR3 reads CASSSRVSEQFF. CDR3 in DNA: TGTGCCAGCAGTAGCAGGGTTAGTGAGCAGTTCTTC.

V gene TRBV30 combines with J gene TRBJ1-1; D is unclear. Germline V gene sequence: CDR1 GTSNPN, CDR2 SVGIG (reference sequence). There are 15 residues in the CDR3. V shed 2 bases and J shed 4 bases, with 17 bases lying between them. CDR3 residues: CAWSPPAVSPTEAFF. In DNA form, the CDR3 reads TGTGCCTGGAGTCCCCCAGCCGTCTCCCCCACTGAAGCTTTCTTT.

The V call is TRBV7-8, the J call TRBJ2-5; TRBD1 agrees at 12 bases. With V trimmed by 5 bases and J by 2 bases, 3 bases remained unmatched. The CDR3 is 15 amino acids. Germline CDR1 and CDR2: SGHVS and FQNEAQ. The CDR3 DNA reads as TGTGCCAGCAGCAGGGACAGGGGGCTTCAAGAGACCCAGTACTTC. This gives the protein CASSRDRGLQETQYF.

The CDR3 protein is CASSQGPREDYEQYF. The CDR3 DNA follows: TGCGCCAGCAGCCAAGGGCCCAGGGAAGACTACGAGCAGTACTTC. The chain recombines TRBV4-1 with TRBJ2-7; a weak D match, TRBD1 (5 bases). The CDR3 loop spans 15 amino acids. V lost 1 base and J 3 bases, leaving 13 bases between the germline ends. Germline-derived CDR1 and CDR2 are MGHRA and YSYEKL.

This sequence joins TRBV27 and TRBJ2-5, with 8 bases lining up with TRBD2. V lost 2 bases to trimming and J lost 2 bases; unmatched junction nucleotides: 4. Germline V gene data show CDR1 as MNHEY and CDR2 as SMNVEV (reference sequence). The CDR3 has 15 residues. CDR3 in amino acids: CASSLGSGAQETQYF. CDR3 coding DNA: TGTGCCAGCAGTTTAGGTAGCGGGGCTCAAGAGACCCAGTACTTC.

The chain employs TRBV12-3 or TRBV12-4 and TRBJ2-2, with a weak D call TRBD2 (7 bases). The CDR3 runs to 14 residues. Trimming left V 2 bases short and J 6 bases short, with 10 bases between. The CDR3 loop reads CASSLRGAPGELFF. CDR3 DNA: TGTGCCAGCAGTTTACGGGGGGCCCCCGGGGAGCTGTTTTTT.

The gene calls are TRBV4-1 and TRBJ2-6; D unclear. V lost 0 bases and J 4 bases, leaving 4 bases between the germline ends. Germline CDR1 and CDR2: MGHRA and YSYEKL. The CDR3 extends over 14 amino acids. CDR3 residues: CASSQEYGANVLTF. DNA of the CDR3: TGCGCCAGCAGCCAAGAGTACGGGGCCAACGTCCTGACTTTC.

The CDR3 DNA reads TGTGCCACCAGCAGTTCCAGGACAGGGAGCTATGGCTACACCTTC. Its translation: CATSSSRTGSYGYTF. The rearrangement joins TRBV15 to TRBJ1-2; TRBD1 matches at 8 bases. In germline, CDR1 is LNHNV, CDR2 YYDKDF (reference sequence). The CDR3 covers 15 residues. After removal of 3 bases from V and 4 bases from J, the junction contained 7 bases not matched to a gene.

This chain links TRBV6-6 with TRBJ2-1, with D maybe TRBD1 (6 bases). The CDR3 consists of 13 residues. The V end lost 2 bases, the J end lost 6 bases, and 8 bases lay between the germline ends. Germline CDR1 reads MNHNY; CDR2 reads SVGAGI (reference sequence). The CDR3 protein is CASSYLRGNEQFF. The CDR3 DNA reads TGTGCCAGCAGTTACCTCAGGGGCAATGAGCAGTTCTTC.

This clonotype has a single count. The chain uses TRBV7-9 and TRBJ2-1; 8 nucleotides agree with TRBD2. V lost 3 bases and J lost 5; bases outside the gene matches: 6. CDR3 length: 15 amino acids. The germline CDR1 and CDR2 sequences are SEHNR and FQNEAQ (reference sequence). The CDR3 protein is CASSFSGRGDNEQFF. As DNA, the CDR3 is TGTGCCAGCAGCTTCAGCGGGCGGGGGGACAATGAGCAGTTCTTC.

CDR3 loop: CASRATSGSTDTQYF. CDR3 nucleotides: TGTGCCAGCAGGGCTACAAGCGGGAGCACAGATACGCAGTATTTT. The genes are TRBV7-2 and TRBJ2-3; tentative D call: TRBD2 (6 bases). This CDR3 region has 15 residues. The germline V gene encodes CDR1 SGHTA and CDR2 FQGNSA. V dropped 6 bases and J dropped 0 bases, with 13 bases sitting between them.

The chain carries TRBV19 and TRBJ2-7, with D tentatively TRBD1 (6 bases). The V gene lost 7 bases and the J gene lost 6 bases, with 13 bases spanning the gap. CDR1 and CDR2 from the germline V gene are LNHDA and SQIVND (reference sequence). The length of the CDR3 is 12 residues. CDR3 residues: CASKGTSLEQYF. CDR3 DNA sequence: TGTGCCAGTAAAGGGACATCCCTCGAGCAGTACTTC.

This chain uses TRBV29-1 with TRBJ2-7, with D unresolved. This CDR3 has 11 residues. Germline CDR1 is SQVTM and CDR2 is ANQGSEA. Deletions cut 4 bases from V and 2 bases from J, with 6 bases between. The CDR3: CSVGEAYEQYF. CDR3 DNA sequence: TGCAGCGTTGGGGAAGCCTACGAGCAGTACTTC.

The V gene is TRBV20-1, the J gene TRBJ2-1; 9 bases fit TRBD2. There are 12 residues in the CDR3. The germline V gene encodes CDR1 DFQATT and CDR2 SNEGSKA (reference sequence). The ends lost 3 bases at V and 13 bases at J; junction bases unmatched: 7. The CDR3 DNA reads as TGCAGTGCTAGCGCGGGGGGGCTTGGTCAGTTCTTC. Its protein product is CSASAGGLGQFF.

V and J are TRBV30 and TRBJ1-1; D call uncertain. Germline values: CDR1 GTSNPN, CDR2 SVGIG (reference sequence). V lost 3 bases and J lost 1, with 6 bases in between. CDR3 size: 12 residues. CDR3 bases: TGTGCCTGGAGGGCCTCGAACACTGAAGCTTTCTTT. Translation: CAWRASNTEAFF.

The rearrangement uses TRBV4-1 and TRBJ2-1, with a possible D match to TRBD1 (8 bases). Germline values: CDR1 MGHRA, CDR2 YSYEKL. V gave up 4 bases and J gave up 7 bases, with 14 bases separating them. The CDR3 extends over 14 amino acids. Written as DNA, the CDR3 is TGCGCCAGCAGCCCAGGACAGGGAGGGAATGAGCAGTTCTTC. This sequence encodes CASSPGQGGNEQFF.

This chain uses TRBV29-1 with TRBJ1-2; 8 bases fit TRBD1. V gave up 3 bases and J gave up 7 bases; unmatched junction bases: 1. Germline CDR1 is SQVTM and CDR2 is ANQGSEA. This CDR3 contains 11 residues. CDR3 DNA: TGCAGCGTTGAGGACAGGGCTGGCTACACCTTC. Translating gives CSVEDRAGYTF.

The chain recombines TRBV20-1 with TRBJ1-2; TRBD1 matches at 7 bases. This CDR3 contains 13 residues. Germline V gives CDR1 DFQATT, CDR2 SNEGSKA (reference sequence). V gave up 5 bases and J gave up 1 base; unmatched junction bases: 4. CDR3 residues: CSAVDRINYGYTF. CDR3 coding DNA: TGCAGTGCTGTGGACAGGATTAACTATGGCTACACCTTC.

This clonotype was recorded only once. The rearrangement links TRBV6-6 to TRBJ1-1; no firm D call. The CDR3 totals 13 residues. V lost 3 bases and J lost 5, with 10 bases in between. Germline-derived CDR1 and CDR2 are MNHNY and SVGAGI (reference sequence). In nucleotides, the CDR3 is TGTGCCAGCAGTTATGGGGTGGGTACTGAAGCTTTCTTT. Translating gives CASSYGVGTEAFF.

The chain couples TRBV2 to TRBJ2-1; the D gene could be TRBD1 or TRBD2 (5 bases each). Germline V gene data show CDR1 as SNHLY and CDR2 as FYNNEI. With 11 bases removed from V and 5 bases from J, the gap between germline ends came to 16 bases. The CDR3 is 13 residues long. CDR3 sequence (DNA): TGTGCCCACGGGGATTCAGGGAACAATGAGCAGTTCTTC. Translated: CAHGDSGNNEQFF.

The V and J genes are TRBV29-1 and TRBJ2-3; 8 nucleotides align to TRBD2. Looked up from germline, CDR1 is SQVTM and CDR2 is ANQGSEA. The CDR3 has 14 amino acids. V lost 6 bases to trimming and J lost 3 bases; unmatched junction nucleotides: 8. The CDR3: CSVPTSVATDTQYF. In nucleotides, the CDR3 is TGCAGCGTACCGACTAGCGTTGCAACAGATACGCAGTATTTT.

V usage is TRBV2 and J usage is TRBJ2-3; 10 positions match TRBD1. Germline CDR1 and CDR2: SNHLY and FYNNEI. This CDR3 contains 16 residues. The ends lost 2 bases at V and 5 bases at J; junction bases unmatched: 7. CDR3 coding DNA: TGTGCCAGCAGTGAACTCGACAGGGGGCAGGTAGATACGCAGTATTTT. Translation gives CASSELDRGQVDTQYF.